The sequence of this TCR beta chain was determined in a study of OX40 agonist ivuxolimab in advanced cancers. Study results and limitations: Clonal expansion from baseline to week 6 occurred in both CD4+ and CD8+ T cells.

Notes on this clone: Its antigen is unknown.

Here immunoSEQ multiplex PCR was the method, and the copy in TCRdb shows in-frame clones only, minus some. The sample has fewer than 60,000 clones, roughly 85% seen once; the top ten hold around 21%. This TCR was sampled from an adult with an advanced solid tumor such as melanoma, head and neck, liver or kidney cancer. The specimen was CD4+ or CD8+ T cells sorted from blood, collected in a trial of the OX40 agonist ivuxolimab.

CDR3 in amino acids: CASSYGQGGNSPLHF. CDR3 sequence (DNA): TGTGCCAGCAGCTATGGACAGGGAGGTAATTCACCCCTCCACTTT. The genes are TRBV5-6 and TRBJ1-6; 8 bases are a match to TRBD1. J gave up 6 bases and V 3 bases, and 5 bases lay outside the gene matches. CDR3 length: 15 residues. Germline V gene lookup returns CDR1 SGHDT and CDR2 YYEEEE.